This T cell receptor beta chain was observed in a study of T cell clusters in autoimmune cytopenias. Across the study: A median of roughly 54,000 TRB reads per sample yielded a median approximately 2,400 distinct clonotypes.

TRB was amplified by touch-down multiplex PCR, primer pools A and B combined. TCRdb re-called the multiplex PCR reads; every CDR3 protein appears as one record, without DNA. The sample includes 8,300 or so distinct CDR3 sequences. In the case of this clonotype: What it binds is unknown.

The CDR3 spans 16 residues. Germline CDR1 is DFQATT and CDR2 is SNEGSKA (reference sequence). Points from the study as a whole: Primary autoimmune cytopenia patients seemingly lacked the physiological T cell clusters found in healthy donors. The T cell clusters came from computational analysis alone and lack functional validation. Compared with active autoimmune hepatitis patients, healthy donors showed 2.5 to 3-fold more exclusive TRB clusters.

TRB was amplified from 250 ng of peripheral blood genomic DNA per sample. The receptor comes from a human donor with an autoimmune cytopenia or autoimmune hepatitis (not recorded which). The V and J genes are TRBV20-1 and TRBJ2-3; TCRdb indicates TRBD2, and absent DNA this call remains unverified. The specimen sequenced was peripheral blood. This CDR3 reads CSASVAGGLRVDTQYF.